These 3 T cell receptor beta chains were sequenced from one sample in a study of T cell responses to AZD1222 COVID-19 vaccine. This table comes from immunoSEQ multiplex PCR, and its TCRdb copy is limited to in-frame clones, with some not included. In the table there are roughly 70,000 clones, nearly 90% of which are singletons. Sequencing used peripheral blood, obtained 28 days after the second AZD1222 dose. Source of these receptors: an adult who received the AZD1222 COVID-19 vaccine.

The rearrangement links TRBV5-1 to TRBJ2-1; maybe TRBD2 (6 bases). The V and J ends lost 4 bases and 4 bases respectively, with 12 bases between them. The CDR3 covers 14 residues. In germline, CDR1 is SGHRS, CDR2 YFSETQ. The CDR3 DNA sequence: TGCGCCAGCAGCACCGGGACTGCTTACAATGAGCAGTTCTTC. This sequence encodes CASSTGTAYNEQFF.

The chain joins TRBV6-5 to TRBJ1-2, with a weak D call TRBD1 (5 bases). Germline V gives CDR1 MNHEY, CDR2 SVGAGI. Between the trimmed V and J ends, which lost 6 bases and 3 bases, there was a span of 14 bases. The CDR3 contains 14 residues. CDR3 residues: CASRGGSYDYGYTF. CDR3 coding DNA: TGTGCCAGCAGGGGGGGGAGTTATGACTATGGCTACACCTTC.

The CDR3 protein is CASSVSENTEAFF. The CDR3 bases are TGTGCCAGCAGCGTAAGTGAGAACACTGAAGCTTTCTTT. V and J are TRBV7-3 and TRBJ1-1, with no clear D. Germline CDR1 is SGHTA and CDR2 is FQGTGA. The CDR3 extends over 13 amino acids. V was shortened by 5 bases and J by 1 base, with 8 bases between the two germline ends.